This record covers a single TCR beta chain. As yet, its antigen is unknown. CDR1 and CDR2 from the germline V gene are ENHRY and SYGVKD. The ends lost 6 bases at V and 5 bases at J; junction bases unmatched: 11. This CDR3 is built from 15 residues. The protocol was immunoSEQ multiplex PCR, while the TCRdb copy is restricted to in-frame clones and leaves out a portion. The repertoire consists of approximately 180,000 clones, with around 90% occurring once and the leading ten covering approximately 4.2%. This entry is derived from a study of T cell responses to AZD1222 COVID-19 vaccine. Study-level findings and limits: It should be noted that donors were predominantly white British and more often female, and clonal diversity was possibly underestimated. Receipt of two AZD1222 doses was followed by a rise in Spike-specific TCR breadth and depth. Only a handful of AZD1222 recipients, several in all, had baseline seropositivity. There were vaccine-associated CD4 TCRs across spike, dominant at 160-218 and 743-854.

The material sequenced was peripheral blood, taken 28 days after the second dose of the MenACWY control vaccine. The V gene is TRBV10-3, the J gene TRBJ1-1; TRBD1 matches at 8 bases. The clonotype originates from an adult who received the MenACWY meningococcal vaccine as a control. The CDR3 nucleotides read TGTGCCATCAGAACGACAGGGGCGATGGATACTGAAGCTTTCTTT. It yields the protein CAIRTTGAMDTEAFF.